These 10 T cell receptor beta chains were all obtained from the same sample, sequenced in a study of Ad26.COV2.S vaccination and SARS-CoV-2 variants. Measured with immunoSEQ multiplex PCR; TCRdb has only the in-frame clones, and not every one. Among around 250,000 clones listed, around 87% were seen once. As to treatment: 15 to 20 received Ad26.COV2.S at low or high dose, single or two shots; 5 received placebo; per-sample allocation not given. Collection of samples fell on day 63 after the first vaccine or placebo injection. The sample here was peripheral blood, taken in a trial of Ad26.COV2.S vaccine versus placebo. These receptors all come from a person aged 18-60 years who received the Ad26.COV2.S COVID-19 vaccine or a placebo.

J is TRBJ2-3 and V is TRBV5-4, with D perhaps TRBD1 or TRBD2 (6 bases each). V was pared by 1 base and J by 2 bases, with 8 bases between. CDR1 is SGHNT, CDR2 YYREEE, per germline (reference sequence). This CDR3 comprises 14 residues. CDR3 nucleotide sequence: TGTGCCAGCAGCTTGAGGGGGGCCACAGATACGCAGTATTTT. This encodes CASSLRGATDTQYF.

This chain connects TRBV2 to TRBJ1-1, with TRBD1 as a possible D gene (5 bases). Germline V gene data show CDR1 as SNHLY and CDR2 as FYNNEI. Trimming shortened V by 5 bases and J by 6 bases, and 10 bases separated the two germline ends. The CDR3 covers 12 residues. DNA for the CDR3: TGTGCCAGCAGTTTACAGGTGGCTGAAGCTTTCTTT. Amino acid sequence: CASSLQVAEAFF. The whole variable domain, filled in from reference TRBV2 and TRBJ1-1, reads EPEVTQTPSHQVTQMGQEVILRCVPISNHLYFYWYRQILGQKVEFLVSFYNNEISEKSEIFDDQFSVERPDGSNFTLKIRSTKLEDSAMYFCASSLQVAEAFFGQGTRLTVV.

The chain couples TRBV18 to TRBJ1-1; D gene uncertain. V was shortened by 3 bases and J by 0 bases, with 14 bases between the two germline ends. Germline V gene sequence: CDR1 KGHSH, CDR2 LQKENI. This CDR3 is built from 16 residues. DNA for the CDR3: TGTGCCAGCTCACCCCGACTTGTAGGTATGAACACTGAAGCTTTCTTT. It translates to CASSPRLVGMNTEAFF.

The V call is TRBV19, the J call TRBJ2-2; TRBD1 matches 8 bases. The germline CDR1 and CDR2 sequences are LNHDA and SQIVND (reference sequence). CDR3 length: 18 residues. V lost 3 bases and J lost 2; bases outside the gene matches: 11. CDR3 region: CASSMIGNGQGNTGELFF. DNA for the CDR3: TGTGCCAGTAGTATGATCGGGAATGGACAGGGTAACACCGGGGAGCTGTTTTTT. The complete variable domain, with remaining parts taken from reference TRBV19 and TRBJ2-2, reads DGGITQSPKYLFRKEGQNVTLSCEQNLNHDAMYWYRQDPGQGLRLIYYSQIVNDFQKGDIAEGYSVSREKKESFPLTVTSAQKNPTAFYLCASSMIGNGQGNTGELFFGEGSRLTVL.

Details on this clone: Distinct nucleotide sequences in the sample also encode this CDR3. This chain connects TRBV18 to TRBJ1-5, with 9 bases lining up with TRBD1. The germline gives CDR1 KGHSH, CDR2 LQKENI. The CDR3 is made up of 15 amino acids. Trimming at V came to 3 bases and at J to 2 bases, leaving 2 bases not matched to a gene. CDR3 DNA sequence: TGTGCCAGCTCACCCGACAGGGGGGGCAATCAGCCCCAGCATTTT. This sequence encodes CASSPDRGGNQPQHF.

CDR3 protein: CASSSGQGNQPQHF. CDR3 coding DNA: TGTGCCAGCAGCTCGGGACAGGGGAATCAGCCCCAGCATTTT. The chain links TRBV7-9 to TRBJ1-5; 10 nucleotides match TRBD1. Unmatched junction bases numbered 1, after V lost 4 bases and J lost 4 bases. This CDR3 has 14 residues. Looked up from germline, CDR1 is SEHNR and CDR2 is FQNEAQ (reference sequence).

This clone has just one count. This chain joins TRBV27 and TRBJ1-4; D possibly corresponds to TRBD1 (5 bases). CDR1 and CDR2 (germline): MNHEY, SMNVEV (reference sequence). This CDR3 has 16 amino acids. V gave up 5 bases and J gave up 3 bases, with 16 bases separating them. CDR3 sequence: CASSRQPSPPNEKLFF. As DNA, the CDR3 is TGTGCCAGCAGTCGACAGCCGTCGCCTCCTAATGAAAAACTGTTTTTT. Full variable domain (remainder filled in from reference TRBV27 and TRBJ1-4): EAQVTQNPRYLITVTGKKLTVTCSQNMNHEYMSWYRQDPGLGLRQIYYSMNVEVTDKGDVPEGYKVSRKEKRNFPLILESPSPNQTSLYFCASSRQPSPPNEKLFFGSGTQLSVL.

The gene calls are TRBV16 and TRBJ2-7, with TRBD2 matching 8 bases. V lost 4 bases and J lost 0; bases outside the gene matches: 5. This CDR3 has 15 amino acids. Germline V gives CDR1 KGHSY, CDR2 FQNENV. The CDR3 loop reads CASSPGGTYSYEQYF. The CDR3 bases are TGTGCCAGCAGCCCGGGGGGGACATACTCCTACGAGCAGTACTTC.

The chain uses TRBV5-5 and TRBJ2-7; TRBD1 matches 8 bases. Germline CDR1 SGHKS, CDR2 YYEKEE (reference sequence). With 5 bases clipped from V and 5 bases from J, the junction kept 6 bases outside the gene matches. There are 13 residues in the CDR3. CDR3 nucleotides: TGTGCCAGCAGTACTCAGGGGGCGAACGAGCAGTACTTC. It encodes CASSTQGANEQYF.

Only one count was recorded for this clone. The genes are TRBV12-3 or TRBV12-4 and TRBJ2-3; no firm D call. This CDR3 has 12 residues. Trimming stripped 3 bases from V and 3 bases from J, with 4 bases between. The CDR3 nucleotides read TGTGCCAGCAGTTTTCATACAGATACGCAGTATTTT. It is translated as CASSFHTDTQYF.